The source of this T cell receptor beta chain is a study of T cell responses to AZD1222 COVID-19 vaccine. The wider study: Analysis merged second doses at about 4 or about 12 weeks. Study-wide findings and caveats: As reported, nearly half of all spike-specific TCRs target variant regions that are unmutated. Increases in Spike-specific TCR breadth and depth were seen after two AZD1222 doses. The study found vaccine-associated CD4 TCRs spanning spike, dominant at 160-218 and 743-854.

Notes on this clone: Its antigen is still unknown.

Only in-frame clones appear in the TCRdb table, and some are missing; sequencing was by immunoSEQ multiplex PCR. The sample has about 78,000 clones; approximately 90% are singletons. J lost 0 bases, V lost 2 bases, and 4 bases had no gene match. The CDR3 length is 16 residues. From germline, CDR1 is SGHTA and CDR2 FQGNSA. The chain joins TRBV7-2 to TRBJ2-3, with TRBD2 matching over 8 bases. The source was peripheral blood, collected on day 0 of AZD1222 vaccination. This TCR was recovered from an adult in good health. The CDR3 sequence is CASSLLAGGSTDTQYF. In DNA form, the CDR3 reads TGTGCCAGCAGCTTATTGGCGGGAGGTAGCACAGATACGCAGTATTTT.